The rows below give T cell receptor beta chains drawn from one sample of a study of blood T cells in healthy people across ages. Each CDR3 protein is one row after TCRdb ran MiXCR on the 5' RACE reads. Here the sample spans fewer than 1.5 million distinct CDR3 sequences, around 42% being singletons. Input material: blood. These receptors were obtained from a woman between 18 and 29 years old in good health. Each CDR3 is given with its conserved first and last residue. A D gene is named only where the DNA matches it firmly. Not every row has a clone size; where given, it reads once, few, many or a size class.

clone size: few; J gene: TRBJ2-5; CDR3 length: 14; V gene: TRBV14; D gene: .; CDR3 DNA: TGTGCCAGCAGCCCCGGGACTCCAAAAGGGGAGCAGTACTTC; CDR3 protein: CASSPGTPKGEQYF
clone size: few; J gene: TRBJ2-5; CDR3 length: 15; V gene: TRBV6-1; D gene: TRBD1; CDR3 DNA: TGTGCCAGCAGGGGATGGACAGGGACTCAAGAGACCCAGTACTTC; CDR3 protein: CASRGWTGTQETQYF
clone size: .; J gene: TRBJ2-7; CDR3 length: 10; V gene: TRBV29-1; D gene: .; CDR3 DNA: TGCAGCTATCTTGACAGCAAGCAGTACTTC; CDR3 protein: CSYLDSKQYF
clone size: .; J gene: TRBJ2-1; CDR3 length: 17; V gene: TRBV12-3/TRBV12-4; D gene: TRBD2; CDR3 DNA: TGTGCCAGCAGTTCCGGACTAGCGGGGGGATCAAACAATGAGCAGTTCTTC; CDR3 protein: CASSSGLAGGSNNEQFF
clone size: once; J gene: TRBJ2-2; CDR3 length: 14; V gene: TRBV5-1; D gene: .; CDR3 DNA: TGCGCCAGCAGCGTTCGAGCGGCCACCGGGGAGCTGTTTTTT; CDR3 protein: CASSVRAATGELFF
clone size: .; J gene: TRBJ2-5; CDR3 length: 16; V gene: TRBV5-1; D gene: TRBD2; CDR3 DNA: TGCGCCAGCAGCCCGTCCGGGACTAGCGGGCAAGAGACCCAGTACTTC; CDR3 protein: CASSPSGTSGQETQYF
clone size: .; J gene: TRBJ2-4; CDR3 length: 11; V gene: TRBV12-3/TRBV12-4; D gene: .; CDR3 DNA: TGTGCCAGCAGTTTTCTCGGCCTTCAGTACTTC; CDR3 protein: CASSFLGLQYF
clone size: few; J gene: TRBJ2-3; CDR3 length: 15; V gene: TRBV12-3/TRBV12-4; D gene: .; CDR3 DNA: TGTGCCAGCAGTTTATCGGACTCTAGCACAGATACGCAGTATTTT; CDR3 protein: CASSLSDSSTDTQYF
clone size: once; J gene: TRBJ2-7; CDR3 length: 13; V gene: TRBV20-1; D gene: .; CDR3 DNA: TGCAGTGCTAGAGATGCGTTAGGGGTGGATCGGTACTTC; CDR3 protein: CSARDALGVDRYF
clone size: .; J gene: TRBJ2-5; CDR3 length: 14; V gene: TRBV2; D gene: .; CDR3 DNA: TGTGCCAGCAGTGAACAACGGTCGATTGAGACCCAGTACTTC; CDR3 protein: CASSEQRSIETQYF
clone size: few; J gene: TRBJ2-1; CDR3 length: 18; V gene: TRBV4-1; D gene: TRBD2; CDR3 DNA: TGCGCCAGCAGCCGCGTAGCGGGAGGGCCCGATTCCTACAATGAGCAGTTCTTC; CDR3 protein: CASSRVAGGPDSYNEQFF
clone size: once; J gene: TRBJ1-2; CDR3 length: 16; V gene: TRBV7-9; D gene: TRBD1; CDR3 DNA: TGTGCCAGCAGCCGCGGGACAGGGGGCAGTGACTATGGCTACACCTTC; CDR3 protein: CASSRGTGGSDYGYTF
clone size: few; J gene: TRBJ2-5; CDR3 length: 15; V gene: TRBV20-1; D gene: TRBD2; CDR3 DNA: TGCAGTGCTTCCTTTCTTAGCGGGTTTCAAGAGACCCAGTACTTC; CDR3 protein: CSASFLSGFQETQYF
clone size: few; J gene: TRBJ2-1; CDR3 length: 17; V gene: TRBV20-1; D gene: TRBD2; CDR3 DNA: TGCAGTGCTAGAGATTGGGCCCTAGCGGGAGGGCTCAATGAGCAGTTCTTC; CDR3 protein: CSARDWALAGGLNEQFF
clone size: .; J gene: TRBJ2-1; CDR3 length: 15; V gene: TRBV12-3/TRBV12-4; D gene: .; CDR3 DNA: TGTGCCAGCGAGTTGAGAGGCCTATCCTACAATGAGCAGTTCTTC; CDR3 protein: CASELRGLSYNEQFF
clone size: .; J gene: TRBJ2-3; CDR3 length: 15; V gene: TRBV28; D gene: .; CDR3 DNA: TGTGCCAGCAGACTCAGGGACTCAGGGGTAGATACGCAGTATTTT; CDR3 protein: CASRLRDSGVDTQYF
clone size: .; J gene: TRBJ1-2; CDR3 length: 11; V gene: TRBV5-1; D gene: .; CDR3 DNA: TGCGCCAGCGGCGACGGGGTTGGCTACACCTTC; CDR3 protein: CASGDGVGYTF